The rows below give T cell receptor beta chains drawn from one sample of a study of identifying expanded T cells in peripheral blood. Produced via immunoSEQ multiplex PCR; TCRdb's table is partial and in-frame only. This table holds fewer than 80,000 clones, about 80% found once. Sample: blood. Receptor source: a person between 18 and 69 years old in good health. Both conserved end residues are part of each CDR3. The D gene is left open where the match is weak. Clone size appears in some rows only: once, few, many, or a class for an expanded clone.

j_call | v_call | clone_size | cdr3_length | d_call | cdr3_aa | cdr3_nt
TRBJ2-3 | TRBV5-1 | - | 17 | TRBD2 | CASSPTKLAGASDTQYF | TGCGCCAGCAGCCCAACAAAACTAGCGGGAGCCTCAGATACGCAGTATTTT
TRBJ2-5 | TRBV7-9 | - | 15 | TRBD2 | CASSSPGLAGGAQYF | TGTGCCAGCAGTTCCCCGGGACTAGCGGGGGGGGCCCAGTACTTC
TRBJ1-1 | TRBV29-1 | - | 15 | TRBD1 | CSVGRNRGQDTEAFF | TGCAGCGTTGGCCGGAACAGGGGGCAGGACACTGAAGCTTTCTTT
TRBJ2-2 | TRBV11-2 | - | 14 | - | CASSFQRTTGELFF | TGTGCCAGCAGCTTCCAAAGGACCACCGGGGAGCTGTTTTTT
TRBJ2-1 | TRBV4-2 | - | 17 | - | CASSRNLGGVIANEQFF | TGTGCCAGCAGCCGCAATTTAGGGGGGGTCATAGCCAATGAGCAGTTCTTC
TRBJ1-1 | TRBV5-1 | - | 17 | - | CASSSQGHLLLNTEAFF | TGCGCCAGCAGCTCCCAGGGGCACCTTCTTTTGAACACTGAAGCTTTCTTT
TRBJ2-1 | TRBV7-8 | - | 15 | - | CASSLAGGPNNEQFF | TGTGCCAGCAGCTTAGCGGGGGGGCCTAACAATGAGCAGTTCTTC
TRBJ1-3 | TRBV9 | - | 14 | - | CASSVGTSGNTIYF | TGTGCCAGCAGCGTAGGGACCTCTGGAAACACCATATATTTT
TRBJ2-2 | TRBV5-1 | - | 13 | - | CASSREDTGELFF | TGCGCCAGCAGTCGCGAGGACACCGGGGAGCTGTTTTTT
TRBJ2-7 | TRBV19 | medium-sized | 12 | - | CASRDASYEQYF | TGTGCCAGTAGGGACGCATCCTACGAGCAGTACTTC
TRBJ2-2 | TRBV4-1 | - | 13 | - | CASSQFNTGELFF | TGCGCCAGCAGCCAGTTTAACACCGGGGAGCTGTTTTTT
TRBJ2-1 | TRBV7-2 | once | 16 | - | CASSSVPRSSYNEQFF | TGTGCCAGCAGCTCCGTGCCCAGGAGCTCCTACAATGAGCAGTTCTTC
TRBJ2-1 | TRBV5-1 | once | 14 | - | CASSLGQEYNEQFF | TGCGCCAGCAGCTTGGGCCAGGAATACAATGAGCAGTTCTTC
TRBJ1-2 | TRBV2 | - | 13 | - | CASVREESYGYTF | TGTGCCAGTGTGAGGGAAGAGAGCTATGGCTACACCTTC
TRBJ2-7 | TRBV2 | - | 12 | - | CASRALDFEQYF | TGTGCCAGCAGGGCCCTAGATTTCGAGCAGTACTTC
TRBJ1-1 | TRBV7-3 | - | 13 | - | CASSLTLSTEAFF | TGTGCCAGCAGCTTAACCCTCAGCACTGAAGCTTTCTTT
TRBJ1-2 | TRBV2 | few | 11 | - | CASSVAYGYTF | TGTGCCAGCAGTGTGGCGTATGGCTACACCTTC
TRBJ1-1 | TRBV9 | - | 15 | - | CASSVSWDKNTEAFF | TGTGCCAGCAGCGTATCATGGGACAAGAACACTGAAGCTTTCTTT